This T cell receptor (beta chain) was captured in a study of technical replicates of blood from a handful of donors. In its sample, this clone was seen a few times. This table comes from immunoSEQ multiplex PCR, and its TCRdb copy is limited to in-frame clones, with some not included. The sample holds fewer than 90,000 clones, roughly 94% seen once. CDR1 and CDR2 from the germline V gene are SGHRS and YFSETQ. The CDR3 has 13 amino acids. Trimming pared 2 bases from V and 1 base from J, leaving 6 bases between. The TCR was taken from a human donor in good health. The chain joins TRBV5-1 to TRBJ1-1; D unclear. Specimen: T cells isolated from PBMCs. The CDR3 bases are TGCGCCAGCAGCTTCTCGGGGAACACTGAAGCTTTCTTT. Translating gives CASSFSGNTEAFF.